This entry lists 10 T cell receptor beta chains sequenced from one sample in a study of T cells after yellow fever vaccination. TCRdb called the 5' RACE reads again in MiXCR, with one record for every CDR3 protein. The profile covers roughly 330,000 distinct CDR3 sequences, with around 3.9% appearing a single time and approximately 25% taken by the ten largest. The material was PBMCs, obtained 5 days after the yellow fever booster vaccination. Receptor source: a man between 18 and 29 years old who received the YFV17D yellow fever vaccine.

This clonotype was seen repeatedly, ten times or more. The chain combines TRBV10-3 with TRBJ1-5; a weak D match, TRBD1 (6 bases). Germline loops: CDR1 ENHRY, CDR2 SYGVKD. The CDR3 totals 13 residues. Trimming removed 10 bases at V and 7 bases at J, with 17 bases between. Here the CDR3 DNA reads TGTGCCACCACAGGCGGGGGGCGACAGCCCCAGCATTTT. This translates into CATTGGGRQPQHF.

This clonotype has ten or more counts. The rearrangement uses TRBV6-6 and TRBJ2-2; D gene uncertain. Looked up from germline, CDR1 is MNHNY and CDR2 is SVGAGI (reference sequence). Deletions cut 5 bases from V and 4 bases from J, with 14 bases between. The CDR3 contains 15 residues. CDR3 loop: CASSPATRSTGELFF. CDR3 coding DNA: TGTGCCAGCAGTCCTGCGACCCGGAGCACCGGGGAGCTGTTTTTT.

This clonotype was picked up many times. The CDR3: CASSPTGLASVDTQYF. The DNA of the CDR3 is TGTGCCAGCAGCCCAACGGGACTAGCGTCGGTGGATACGCAGTATTTT. The chain employs TRBV7-3 and TRBJ2-3, with 10 nucleotides matching TRBD2. Trimming removed 5 bases from V and 6 bases from J; junction bases left unmatched: 11. The CDR3 spans 16 residues. Germline V gene data show CDR1 as SGHTA and CDR2 as FQGTGA.

The V and J genes are TRBV20-1 and TRBJ2-1; D is uncertain. The CDR3 is 13 residues long. Germline values: CDR1 DFQATT, CDR2 SNEGSKA (reference sequence). V lost 3 bases, J lost 8 bases, and 14 bases lay in between. The CDR3 DNA reads TGCAGTGCTAGTACAGTAGAAGCGTATGAGCAGTTCTTC. Protein product: CSASTVEAYEQFF.

Many counts were recorded for this clonotype. The V call is TRBV2, the J call TRBJ2-1, with D possibly matching TRBD2 (6 bases). CDR3 length equals 14 residues. CDR1 is SNHLY, CDR2 FYNNEI, per germline. The V and J ends lost 0 bases and 5 bases respectively, with 8 bases between them. The CDR3 is CASSEARGNNEQFF. CDR3 nucleotide sequence: TGTGCCAGCAGTGAAGCGCGGGGAAACAATGAGCAGTTCTTC.

The chain has TRBV12-3 or TRBV12-4 and TRBJ2-7; 7 bases align to TRBD2. This CDR3 is built from 13 residues. Unmatched junction bases numbered 7, after V lost 5 bases and J lost 6 bases. CDR3 in DNA: TGTGCCAGCAGTCCTTCCGGGACTACCGAGCAGTACGTC. Residues: CASSPSGTTEQYV.

CDR3 loop: CASSLTGGAVGEQFF. In DNA form, the CDR3 reads TGTGCCAGCAGCTTAACCGGGGGGGCGGTAGGTGAGCAGTTCTTC. This chain links TRBV7-2 with TRBJ2-1; 8 nucleotides agree with TRBD2. The CDR3 is 15 residues long. V shed 2 bases and J 9 bases; nucleotides not matched to a gene: 9. Germline-derived CDR1 and CDR2 are SGHTA and FQGNSA. The variable domain in full, with the rest retrieved from reference TRBV7-2 and TRBJ2-1, is GAGVSQSPSNKVTEKGKDVELRCDPISGHTALYWYRQSLGQGLEFLIYFQGNSAPDKSGLPSDRFSAERTGGSVSTLTIQRTQQEDSAVYLCASSLTGGAVGEQFFGPGTRLTVL.

This clonotype was counted at least ten times. The V call is TRBV7-6, the J call TRBJ2-5; D not certain. The CDR3 runs to 17 residues. CDR1 SGHVS and CDR2 FNYEAQ come from the germline V gene. V lost 2 bases and J lost 2, with 18 bases in between. The CDR3 nucleotides are TGTGCCAGCAGCTTAAGCAGGCCCGGGTTGGGACAAGAGACCCAGTACTTC. It encodes CASSLSRPGLGQETQYF.

Ten or more counts support this clonotype. The chain carries TRBV3-1 and TRBJ2-7; D might be TRBD1 or TRBD2, each matching 5 bases. Per germline, CDR1 LGHDT and CDR2 YNNKEL (reference sequence). The CDR3 runs 16 residues. V lost 3 bases, J lost 3 bases, and 18 bases lay in between. The CDR3 here is CASSQGPGFLRYEQYF. In DNA, the CDR3 is TGTGCCAGCAGCCAGGGACCGGGGTTCCTGCGCTACGAGCAGTACTTC.

The chain has TRBV2 and TRBJ2-1; TRBD1 matches 7 bases. The CDR3 is 13 residues long. V lost 8 bases and J lost 6; bases outside the gene matches: 7. Germline V gene lookup returns CDR1 SNHLY and CDR2 FYNNEI. The CDR3 spells CASQTGRFNEQFF. The CDR3 DNA is TGTGCCAGCCAGACAGGGCGGTTCAATGAGCAGTTCTTC.